The next 24 T cell receptor beta chains were all read from a single sample in a study of human T cells and chemical hapten exposure. Each CDR3 protein is one row after TCRdb ran MiXCR on the RACE reads. The data show about 120,000 distinct CDR3 sequences, approximately 10% seen once. Time point: patch test 3, about 24 weeks after DPC sensitization. Treatment described: therapeutic diphenylcyclopropenone sensitization with weekly scalp DPC. The source was whole blood, collected in connection with sensitization to the hapten diphenylcyclopropenone (DPC). Receptors were obtained from a woman between 50 and 59 years old with alopecia areata. Some clones in this sample may be carry-over from other donors' samples.

This clonotype has a handful of counts. V gene TRBV6-5 combines with J gene TRBJ1-2; D is perhaps TRBD1 (5 bases). The CDR3 is made up of 15 amino acids. V lost 2 bases and J lost 0, with 10 bases in between. Germline V gene data show CDR1 as MNHEY and CDR2 as SVGAGI. In nucleotides, the CDR3 is TGTGCCAGCAGTTACGGGACCGCAACTAACTATGGCTACACCTTC. This codes for CASSYGTATNYGYTF.

This clonotype occurred a few times. This rearrangement joins TRBV21-1 to TRBJ2-5; the table's D call TRBD2 went unverified against the DNA. TRBV21-1 is shown as a pseudogene. There are 17 residues in the CDR3. The CDR3 nucleotides read TGTGCCAGCAGCACTACTAGCGGGAGGAAGGGACAAGAGACCCAGTACTTC. Protein: CASSTTSGRKGQETQYF.

The genes are TRBV5-1 and TRBJ2-3; 9 bases are a match to TRBD2. The CDR3 has 16 amino acids. The ends lost 3 bases at V and 0 bases at J; junction bases unmatched: 5. Germline assignment: CDR1 SGHRS and CDR2 YFSETQ. The CDR3 DNA is TGCGCCAGCAGCTCCGCGGGACTAGCCAGCACAGATACGCAGTATTTT. Encoded protein: CASSSAGLASTDTQYF.

V gene TRBV13 combines with J gene TRBJ2-7, with unresolved D. V was trimmed by 4 bases and J by 3 bases, leaving 10 bases between them. Germline V CDR1 and CDR2: PRHDT, FYEKMQ (reference sequence). This CDR3 spans 13 amino acids. In DNA, the CDR3 is TGTGCCAGCAGCTCCGATGTAAACTACGAGCAGTACTTC. It specifies CASSSDVNYEQYF.

This clonotype was seen more than once but under ten times. The chain is built from TRBV7-2 and TRBJ1-1, with 7 bases matching TRBD1. V shed 6 bases, J shed 11 bases, and the junction held 9 bases outside the gene matches. Germline loops: CDR1 SGHTA, CDR2 FQGNSA. The CDR3 has 12 residues. CDR3 nucleotide sequence: TGTGCCAGCAGGGTCGGAGGGGGCGGTGCTTTCTTT. It encodes CASRVGGGGAFF.

This clonotype was recorded many times. The genes are TRBV2 and TRBJ2-1; TRBD1 aligns across 12 bases. From germline, CDR1 is SNHLY and CDR2 FYNNEI. CDR3 length equals 15 residues. V lost 10 bases and J lost 7; bases outside the gene matches: 11. The CDR3 sequence: CATPKGTGGLNEQFF. Here the CDR3 DNA reads TGTGCCACCCCTAAAGGGACAGGGGGCTTGAATGAGCAGTTCTTC. Full variable domain (remainder filled in from reference TRBV2 and TRBJ2-1): EPEVTQTPSHQVTQMGQEVILRCVPISNHLYFYWYRQILGQKVEFLVSFYNNEISEKSEIFDDQFSVERPDGSNFTLKIRSTKLEDSAMYFCATPKGTGGLNEQFFGPGTRLTVL.

CDR3 sequence reads: CASSLLGGNQPQHF. The CDR3 nucleotides are TGTGCCAGCAGTTTGTTGGGCGGCAATCAGCCCCAGCATTTT. The gene calls are TRBV28 and TRBJ1-5; no clear D. Trimming removed 3 bases from V and 2 bases from J, with 8 bases in between. In germline, CDR1 is MDHEN, CDR2 SYDVKM. CDR3 length: 14 amino acids.

This clonotype was recorded a few times. The chain is built from TRBV11-1 and TRBJ2-3; D is uncertain. The CDR3 totals 13 residues. V was pared by 3 bases and J by 4 bases, with 8 bases between. Germline V gene sequence: CDR1 SGHAT, CDR2 FQDESV (reference sequence). For the CDR3, the DNA is TGTGCCAGCAGCTTCGGGTTCCCAGATACGCAGTATTTT. It encodes CASSFGFPDTQYF. The full variable domain, with the rest looked up from reference TRBV11-1 and TRBJ2-3, is EAEVAQSPRYKITEKSQAVAFWCDPISGHATLYWYRQILGQGPELLVQFQDESVVDDSQLPKDRFSAERLKGVDSTLKIQPAELGDSAMYLCASSFGFPDTQYFGPGTRLTVL.

The chain recombines TRBV24-1 with TRBJ2-5, with D perhaps TRBD1 (5 bases). Germline lookup yields CDR1 KGHDR and CDR2 SFDVKD. CDR3 length: 17 amino acids. Trimming removed 5 bases at V and 1 base at J, with 19 bases between. The DNA for the CDR3 is TGTGCCACCAGTGCCCTACAGGCGACAATATCCCAAGAGACCCAGTACTTC. Its translation: CATSALQATISQETQYF.

This clonotype was found a few times. The chain joins TRBV7-6 to TRBJ2-5; D call uncertain. The CDR3 is 14 residues long. CDR1 SGHVS and CDR2 FNYEAQ come from the germline V gene. Trimming stripped 1 base from V and 1 base from J, with 7 bases between. The CDR3 loop reads CASSLEQLQETQYF. CDR3 bases: TGTGCCAGCAGCTTAGAACAGCTCCAAGAGACCCAGTACTTC.

J is TRBJ1-3 and V is TRBV5-1; D ambiguous. The CDR3 contains 16 residues. Germline CDR1 SGHRS, CDR2 YFSETQ. V was shortened by 0 bases and J by 0 bases, with 10 bases between the two germline ends. CDR3 residues: CASSLALGNSGNTIYF. CDR3 DNA sequence: TGCGCCAGCAGCTTGGCCTTGGGTAACTCTGGAAACACCATATATTTT.

This clonotype appeared a few times. The rearrangement joins TRBV6-2 or TRBV6-3 to TRBJ1-5; 7 bases are a match to TRBD1. The CDR3 extends over 14 amino acids. The J segment lost 4 bases and the V segment lost 7 bases, leaving 7 bases of the junction unmatched. In germline, CDR1 is MNHEY, CDR2 SVGEGT. CDR3 region: CASNPDRLNQPQHF. The CDR3 region has the DNA TGTGCCAGCAATCCGGACAGGTTAAATCAGCCCCAGCATTTT.

This clonotype occurred a few times. The gene calls are TRBV6-5 and TRBJ1-1; D may be TRBD1 (5 bases). The V end lost 6 bases, the J end lost 4 bases, and 21 bases lay between the germline ends. The CDR3 extends over 16 amino acids. Germline V CDR1 and CDR2: MNHEY, SVGAGI. CDR3 sequence: CASSPLSGAGSTEAFF. The CDR3 DNA reads as TGTGCCAGCAGCCCTTTGAGCGGGGCCGGAAGCACTGAAGCTTTCTTT.

This chain links TRBV2 with TRBJ1-1; D is undetermined. Germline lookup yields CDR1 SNHLY and CDR2 FYNNEI. V was trimmed by 7 bases and J by 0 bases, leaving 9 bases between them. The CDR3 contains 13 residues. In DNA, the CDR3 is TGTGCCAGCACTCTGACCCTGAACACTGAAGCTTTCTTT. Translating gives CASTLTLNTEAFF.

The chain employs TRBV5-1 and TRBJ2-1, with unresolved D. V lost 2 bases, J lost 5 bases, and 17 bases lay in between. CDR1 and CDR2 (germline): SGHRS, YFSETQ. CDR3 length equals 16 residues. The DNA for the CDR3 is TGCGCCAGCAGCTTTGGTAAGGCCCTCCCCCACAATGAGCAGTTCTTC. Its translation is CASSFGKALPHNEQFF.

This clonotype was found a few times. This chain links TRBV7-2 with TRBJ1-5, with 8 nucleotides matching TRBD1. Germline-derived CDR1 and CDR2 are SGHTA and FQGNSA. The J segment lost 7 bases and the V segment lost 4 bases, leaving 9 bases of the junction unmatched. The CDR3 runs 15 residues. CDR3 amino acids: CASSSETGGGQPQHF. The CDR3, as DNA: TGTGCCAGCAGCTCGGAAACAGGGGGAGGCCAGCCCCAGCATTTT.

The CDR3, as DNA: TGTGCCAGCCTTCTAGCGGGGGGGCGGGGTGAGCAGTTCTTC. Translation: CASLLAGGRGEQFF. V usage is TRBV7-9 and J usage is TRBJ2-1; TRBD2 matches at 12 bases. The CDR3 runs 14 residues. Germline loops: CDR1 SEHNR, CDR2 FQNEAQ (reference sequence). Trimming cost V 8 bases and J 9 bases; bases outside gene matches: 8.

This clonotype has more than one count but fewer than ten. This chain connects TRBV12-3 or TRBV12-4 to TRBJ1-5, with D hard to call. The CDR3 totals 15 residues. V dropped 3 bases and J dropped 0 bases, with 9 bases sitting between them. The CDR3, as DNA: TGTGCCAGCAGTTTGTCTGGGGATAGCAATCAGCCCCAGCATTTT. Its translation: CASSLSGDSNQPQHF.

The chain has TRBV7-6 and TRBJ2-6; D may be TRBD1 (5 bases). This CDR3 contains 19 residues. Germline-derived CDR1 and CDR2 are SGHVS and FNYEAQ. The ends were cut back, 5 bases at V and 0 bases at J, with 20 bases in the middle. CDR3 sequence: CASSTYRTTQCSGANVLTF. The CDR3 DNA sequence: TGTGCCAGCAGCACATATCGGACAACACAATGCTCTGGGGCCAACGTCCTGACTTTC.

This clonotype has at least ten counts. The rearrangement links TRBV27 to TRBJ2-1; D not resolved. V dropped 7 bases and J dropped 9 bases, with 16 bases sitting between them. The CDR3 has 13 residues. Looked up from germline, CDR1 is MNHEY and CDR2 is SMNVEV (reference sequence). CDR3 sequence reads: CASIGVTGSEQFF. The CDR3 DNA follows: TGTGCCAGCATTGGGGTGACCGGCAGTGAGCAGTTCTTC.

This sequence joins TRBV12-3 or TRBV12-4 and TRBJ2-5; TRBD2 matches at 7 bases. Trimming removed 1 base from V and 0 bases from J; junction bases left unmatched: 2. The CDR3 runs 15 residues. CDR3 loop: CASSLGAGNQETQYF. The CDR3 DNA follows: TGTGCCAGCAGTTTAGGAGCGGGGAACCAAGAGACCCAGTACTTC.

This clonotype occurred a few times. This sequence joins TRBV6-6 and TRBJ1-6; 9 bases line up with TRBD1. J was trimmed by 7 bases and V by 5 bases; bases with no gene match: 6. The CDR3 totals 15 residues. Germline V CDR1 and CDR2: MNHNY, SVGAGI (reference sequence). The CDR3 DNA is TGTGCCAGCAGTACCCGGGACAGGGACAATTCACCCCTCCACTTT. This codes for CASSTRDRDNSPLHF.

There are many counts of this clonotype. The J gene is TRBJ2-5, the V gene TRBV20-1, with D unresolved. This CDR3 is 13 amino acids long. Germline assignment: CDR1 DFQATT and CDR2 SNEGSKA (reference sequence). V lost 5 bases, J lost 7 bases, and 17 bases lay in between. The CDR3 DNA is TGCAGTGCTCCTCCCTCCACCACGGGGACCCAGTACTTC. It yields the protein CSAPPSTTGTQYF.

The chain couples TRBV5-1 to TRBJ2-3; TRBD2 matches at 10 bases. The CDR3 totals 15 residues. J lost 0 bases, V lost 3 bases, and 1 base had no gene match. Germline CDR1 and CDR2: SGHRS and YFSETQ. The chain's CDR3 is CASSSTSGSTDTQYF. CDR3 sequence (DNA): TGCGCCAGCAGCTCGACTAGCGGGAGCACAGATACGCAGTATTTT. The variable domain in full, completed from reference TRBV5-1 and TRBJ2-3, reads KAGVTQTPRYLIKTRGQQVTLSCSPISGHRSVSWYQQTPGQGLQFLFEYFSETQRNKGNFPGRFSGRQFSNSRSEMNVSTLELGDSALYLCASSSTSGSTDTQYFGPGTRLTVL.